What follows are 7 T cell receptor beta chains derived from one specimen sequenced in a study of cytomegalovirus exposure and HLA in healthy donors. Sequenced by immunoSEQ multiplex PCR; TCRdb stores in-frame clones only, minus some. The repertoire holds 70,000 to 80,000 clones, with around 94% as singletons. Specimen: PBMCs. These receptors all stem from a woman younger than 30 in good health and CMV-seropositive.

This sequence joins TRBV11-1 and TRBJ2-7, with D possibly matching TRBD2 (5 bases). CDR3 size: 16 residues. V shed 1 base and J shed 0 bases, with 13 bases lying between them. Germline values: CDR1 SGHAT, CDR2 FQDESV (reference sequence). CDR3 residues: CASSLDPGFSSYEQYF. In DNA form, the CDR3 reads TGTGCCAGCAGCTTAGATCCGGGGTTCAGCTCCTACGAGCAGTACTTC. Full variable domain (outside the CDR3, taken from reference TRBV11-1 and TRBJ2-7): EAEVAQSPRYKITEKSQAVAFWCDPISGHATLYWYRQILGQGPELLVQFQDESVVDDSQLPKDRFSAERLKGVDSTLKIQPAELGDSAMYLCASSLDPGFSSYEQYFGPGTRLTVT.

The J gene is TRBJ2-7, the V gene TRBV6-5, with D possibly TRBD1 on 5 matching bases. V was shortened by 0 bases and J by 2 bases, with 11 bases between the two germline ends. The CDR3 is 15 residues long. CDR1 is MNHEY and CDR2 is SVGAGI in the germline V gene. CDR3 coding DNA: TGTGCCAGCAGTTACTCAGGGGATGCGGCCTACGAGCAGTACTTC. It codes for CASSYSGDAAYEQYF.

J is TRBJ1-3 and V is TRBV6-1; possibly TRBD1 for D (5 bases). The CDR3 runs 16 residues. Deletions cut 2 bases from V and 0 bases from J, with 11 bases between. Germline loops: CDR1 MNHNS, CDR2 SASEGT. The CDR3 bases are TGTGCCAGCAGTGAACAGGGCCAGGGCTCTGGAAACACCATATATTTT. Amino acids: CASSEQGQGSGNTIYF.

The V gene is TRBV4-1, the J gene TRBJ1-1; D might be TRBD1 (5 bases). V lost 3 bases, J lost 0 bases, and 11 bases lay in between. This CDR3 spans 15 amino acids. Germline V CDR1 and CDR2: MGHRA, YSYEKL. CDR3 loop: CASSHVGGVNTEAFF. The CDR3 nucleotides are TGCGCCAGCAGCCACGTAGGAGGGGTGAACACTGAAGCTTTCTTT.

The chain is built from TRBV6-5 and TRBJ1-2, with 8 bases identical to TRBD1. The V gene's germline CDR1 is MNHEY and CDR2 SVGAGI. CDR3 size: 12 residues. The V segment lost 5 bases and the J segment 4 bases; nucleotides outside the gene matches: 0. Here the CDR3 reads CASSGQGYGYTF. The CDR3 DNA sequence: TGTGCCAGCAGTGGACAGGGCTATGGCTACACCTTC.

This chain joins TRBV6-6 and TRBJ2-3; TRBD1 might be the D (5 bases). CDR3 length: 14 residues. Germline CDR1 and CDR2: MNHNY and SVGAGI (reference sequence). V gave up 5 bases and J gave up 1 base, with 10 bases separating them. CDR3 nucleotides: TGTGCCAGCAGTACCCACAGGCGCACAGATACGCAGTATTTT. It specifies CASSTHRRTDTQYF.

The V gene is TRBV29-1, the J gene TRBJ2-1; TRBD2 is a possible D gene (6 bases). From germline, CDR1 is SQVTM and CDR2 ANQGSEA. The CDR3 contains 13 residues. Trimming stripped 4 bases from V and 5 bases from J, with 12 bases between. In DNA, the CDR3 is TGCAGCGTTGGGTCGGGAGAGGACAATGAGCAGTTCTTC. Its protein is CSVGSGEDNEQFF.